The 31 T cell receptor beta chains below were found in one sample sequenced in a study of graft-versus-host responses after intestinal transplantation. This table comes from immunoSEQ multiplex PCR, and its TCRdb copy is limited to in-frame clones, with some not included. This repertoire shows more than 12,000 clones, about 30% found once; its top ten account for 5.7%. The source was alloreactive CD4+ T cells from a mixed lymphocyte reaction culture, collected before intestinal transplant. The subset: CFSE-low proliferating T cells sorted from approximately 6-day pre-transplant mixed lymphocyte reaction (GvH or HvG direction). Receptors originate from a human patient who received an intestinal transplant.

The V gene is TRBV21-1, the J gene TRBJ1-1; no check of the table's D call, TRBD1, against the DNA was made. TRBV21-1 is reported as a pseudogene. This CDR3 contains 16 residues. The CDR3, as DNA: TGTGCCAGCAGCAAAGTACGCAGGACAGAAAACACTGAAGCTTTCTTT. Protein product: CASSKVRRTENTEAFF.

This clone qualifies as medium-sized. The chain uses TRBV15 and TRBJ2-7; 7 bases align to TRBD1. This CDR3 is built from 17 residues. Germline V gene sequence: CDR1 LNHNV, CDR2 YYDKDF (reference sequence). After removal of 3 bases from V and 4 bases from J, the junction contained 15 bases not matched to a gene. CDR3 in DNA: TGTGCCACCAGCAGTGAGCCCTCCGGGACAGTGTCATACGAGCAGTACTTC. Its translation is CATSSEPSGTVSYEQYF. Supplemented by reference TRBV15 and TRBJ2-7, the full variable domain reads DAMVIQNPRYQVTQFGKPVTLSCSQTLNHNVMYWYQQKSSQAPKLLFHYYDKDFNNEADTPDNFQSRRPNTSFCFLDIRSPGLGDTAMYLCATSSEPSGTVSYEQYFGPGTRLTVT.

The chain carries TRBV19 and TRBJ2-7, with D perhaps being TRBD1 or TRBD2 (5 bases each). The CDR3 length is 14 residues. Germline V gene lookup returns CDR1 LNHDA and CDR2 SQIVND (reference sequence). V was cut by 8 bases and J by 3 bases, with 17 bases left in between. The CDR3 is CASSPRWDRYEQYF. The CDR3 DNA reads TGTGCCAGTTCCCCCAGGTGGGACCGCTACGAGCAGTACTTC. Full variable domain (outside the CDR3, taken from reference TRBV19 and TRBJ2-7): DGGITQSPKYLFRKEGQNVTLSCEQNLNHDAMYWYRQDPGQGLRLIYYSQIVNDFQKGDIAEGYSVSREKKESFPLTVTSAQKNPTAFYLCASSPRWDRYEQYFGPGTRLTVT.

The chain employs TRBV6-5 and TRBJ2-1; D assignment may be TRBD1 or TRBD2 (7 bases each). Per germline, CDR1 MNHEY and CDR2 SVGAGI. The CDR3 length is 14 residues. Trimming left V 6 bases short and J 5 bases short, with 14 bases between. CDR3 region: CASRQGGVDNEQFF. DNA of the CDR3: TGTGCCAGCAGGCAGGGGGGGGTAGACAATGAGCAGTTCTTC.

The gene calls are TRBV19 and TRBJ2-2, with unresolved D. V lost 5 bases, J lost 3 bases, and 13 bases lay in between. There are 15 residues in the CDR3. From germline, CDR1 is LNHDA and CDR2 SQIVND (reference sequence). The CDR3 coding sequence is TGTGCCAGTAGTGTGGACCTTGCGGACACCGGGGAGCTGTTTTTT. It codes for CASSVDLADTGELFF. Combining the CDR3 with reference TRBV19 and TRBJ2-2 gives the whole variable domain DGGITQSPKYLFRKEGQNVTLSCEQNLNHDAMYWYRQDPGQGLRLIYYSQIVNDFQKGDIAEGYSVSREKKESFPLTVTSAQKNPTAFYLCASSVDLADTGELFFGEGSRLTVL.

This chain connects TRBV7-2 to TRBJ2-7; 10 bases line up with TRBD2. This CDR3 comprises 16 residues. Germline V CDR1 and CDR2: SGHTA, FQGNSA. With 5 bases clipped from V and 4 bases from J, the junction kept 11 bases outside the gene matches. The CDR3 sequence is CASSALRTSGRYEQYF. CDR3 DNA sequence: TGTGCCAGCAGCGCGCTCCGGACTAGCGGACGTTACGAGCAGTACTTC.

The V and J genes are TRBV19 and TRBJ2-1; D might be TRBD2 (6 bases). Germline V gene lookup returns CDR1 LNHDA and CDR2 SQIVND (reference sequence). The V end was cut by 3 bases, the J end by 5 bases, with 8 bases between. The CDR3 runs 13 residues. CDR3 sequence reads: CASSIGGNNEQFF. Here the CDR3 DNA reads TGTGCCAGTAGTATCGGAGGGAACAATGAGCAGTTCTTC.

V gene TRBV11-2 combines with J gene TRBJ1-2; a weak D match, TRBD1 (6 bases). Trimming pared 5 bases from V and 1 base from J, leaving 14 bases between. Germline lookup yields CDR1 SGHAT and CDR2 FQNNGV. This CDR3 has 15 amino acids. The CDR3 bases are TGTGCCAGCAGCCCCAAAGACAGGCTTAACTATGGCTACACCTTC. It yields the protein CASSPKDRLNYGYTF.

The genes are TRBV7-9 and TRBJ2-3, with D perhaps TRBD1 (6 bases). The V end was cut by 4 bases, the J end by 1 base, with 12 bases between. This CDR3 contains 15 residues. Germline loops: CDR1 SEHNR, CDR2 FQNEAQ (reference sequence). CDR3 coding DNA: TGTGCCAGCAGCTCAACAGGGCTTCGCACAGATACGCAGTATTTT. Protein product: CASSSTGLRTDTQYF.

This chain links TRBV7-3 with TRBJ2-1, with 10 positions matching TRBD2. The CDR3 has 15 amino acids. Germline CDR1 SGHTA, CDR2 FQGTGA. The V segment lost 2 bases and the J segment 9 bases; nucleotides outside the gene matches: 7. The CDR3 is CASSLGASGRFEQFF. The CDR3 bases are TGTGCCAGCAGCTTAGGTGCTAGCGGGAGATTTGAGCAGTTCTTC. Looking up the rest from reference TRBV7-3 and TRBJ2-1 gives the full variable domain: GAGVSQTPSNKVTEKGKYVELRCDPISGHTALYWYRQSLGQGPEFLIYFQGTGAADDSGLPNDRFFAVRPEGSVSTLKIQRTERGDSAVYLCASSLGASGRFEQFFGPGTRLTVL.

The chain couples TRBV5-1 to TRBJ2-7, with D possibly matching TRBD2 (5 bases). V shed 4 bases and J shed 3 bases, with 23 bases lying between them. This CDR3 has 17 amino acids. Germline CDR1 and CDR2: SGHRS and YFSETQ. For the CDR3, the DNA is TGCGCCAGCAGCCGTAGGGCGGGCCAGTTCCCGAACTACGAGCAGTACTTC. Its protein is CASSRRAGQFPNYEQYF. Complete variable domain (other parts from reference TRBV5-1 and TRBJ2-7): KAGVTQTPRYLIKTRGQQVTLSCSPISGHRSVSWYQQTPGQGLQFLFEYFSETQRNKGNFPGRFSGRQFSNSRSEMNVSTLELGDSALYLCASSRRAGQFPNYEQYFGPGTRLTVT.

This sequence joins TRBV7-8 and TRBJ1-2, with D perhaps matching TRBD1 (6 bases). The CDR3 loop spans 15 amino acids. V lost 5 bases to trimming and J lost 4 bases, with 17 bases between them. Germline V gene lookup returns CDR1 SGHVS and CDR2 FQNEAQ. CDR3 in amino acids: CASSPKGRRGYGYTF. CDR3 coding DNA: TGTGCCAGCAGCCCAAAAGGTCGCAGGGGCTATGGCTACACCTTC.

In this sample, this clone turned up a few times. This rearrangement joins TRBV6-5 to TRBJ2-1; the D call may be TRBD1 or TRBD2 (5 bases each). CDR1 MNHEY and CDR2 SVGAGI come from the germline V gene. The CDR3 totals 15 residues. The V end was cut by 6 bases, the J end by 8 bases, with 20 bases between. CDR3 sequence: CASSYRGGKQHEQFF. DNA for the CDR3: TGTGCCAGCAGCTACCGTGGGGGAAAGCAACATGAGCAGTTCTTC.

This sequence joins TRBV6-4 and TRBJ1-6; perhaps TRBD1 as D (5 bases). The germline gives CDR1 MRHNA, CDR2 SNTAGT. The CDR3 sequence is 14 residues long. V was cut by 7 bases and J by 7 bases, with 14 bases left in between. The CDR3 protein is CASIGTGANSPLHF. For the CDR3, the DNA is TGTGCCAGCATTGGGACCGGGGCGAATTCACCCCTCCACTTT.

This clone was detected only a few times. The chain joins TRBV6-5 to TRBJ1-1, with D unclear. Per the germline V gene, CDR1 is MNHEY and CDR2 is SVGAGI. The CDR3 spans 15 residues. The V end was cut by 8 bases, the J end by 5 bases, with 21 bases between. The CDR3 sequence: CASSLGPEGWTEAFF. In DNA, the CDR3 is TGTGCCAGCTCTTTAGGACCGGAGGGTTGGACTGAAGCTTTCTTT.

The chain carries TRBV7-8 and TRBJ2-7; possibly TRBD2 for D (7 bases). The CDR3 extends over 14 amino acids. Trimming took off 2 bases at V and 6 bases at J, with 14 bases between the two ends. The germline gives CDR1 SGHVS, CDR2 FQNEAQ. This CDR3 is CASSLRGARVEQYF. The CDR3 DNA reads TGTGCCAGCAGCTTACGGGGGGCGCGGGTCGAGCAGTACTTC.

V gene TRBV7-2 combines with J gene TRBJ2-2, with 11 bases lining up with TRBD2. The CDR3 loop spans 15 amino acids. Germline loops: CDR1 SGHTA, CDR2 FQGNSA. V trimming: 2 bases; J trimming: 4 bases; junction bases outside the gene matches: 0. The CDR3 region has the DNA TGTGCCAGCAGCTTAACTAGCGGGAGCACCGGGGAGCTGTTTTTT. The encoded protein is CASSLTSGSTGELFF.

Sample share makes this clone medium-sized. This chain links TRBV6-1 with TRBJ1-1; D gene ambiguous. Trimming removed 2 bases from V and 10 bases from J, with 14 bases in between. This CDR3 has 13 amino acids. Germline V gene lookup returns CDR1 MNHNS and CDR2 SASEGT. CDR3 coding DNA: TGTGCCAGCAGTGAATTACGAGGAATAGGAGCTTTCTTT. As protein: CASSELRGIGAFF.

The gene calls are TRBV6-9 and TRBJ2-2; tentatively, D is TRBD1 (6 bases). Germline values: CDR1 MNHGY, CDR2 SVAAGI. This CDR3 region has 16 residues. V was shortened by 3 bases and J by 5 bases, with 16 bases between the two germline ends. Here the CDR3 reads CASSYSRGAGTGELFF. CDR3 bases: TGTGCCAGCAGTTACTCCAGGGGCGCAGGGACCGGGGAGCTGTTTTTT.

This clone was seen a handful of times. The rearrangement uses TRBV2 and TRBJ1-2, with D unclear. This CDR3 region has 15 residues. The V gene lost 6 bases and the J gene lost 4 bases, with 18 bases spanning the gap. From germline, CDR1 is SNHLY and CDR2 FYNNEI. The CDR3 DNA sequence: TGTGCCAGCAGACTTGGGGAGCGCGGGGTCTATGGCTACACCTTC. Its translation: CASRLGERGVYGYTF.

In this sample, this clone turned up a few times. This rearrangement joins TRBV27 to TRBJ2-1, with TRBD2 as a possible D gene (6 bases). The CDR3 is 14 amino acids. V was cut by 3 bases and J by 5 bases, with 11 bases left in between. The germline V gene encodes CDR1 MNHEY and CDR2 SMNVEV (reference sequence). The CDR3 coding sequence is TGTGCCAGCAGTTTTTGGAGGGCGGACAATGAGCAGTTCTTC. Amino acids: CASSFWRADNEQFF.

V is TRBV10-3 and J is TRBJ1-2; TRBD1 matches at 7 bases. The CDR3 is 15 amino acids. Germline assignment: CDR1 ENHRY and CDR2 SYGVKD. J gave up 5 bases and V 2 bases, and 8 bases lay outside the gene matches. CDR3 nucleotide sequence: TGTGCCATCAGTGAGAGGGCAGGGGGACGATATGGCTACACCTTC. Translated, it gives CAISERAGGRYGYTF.

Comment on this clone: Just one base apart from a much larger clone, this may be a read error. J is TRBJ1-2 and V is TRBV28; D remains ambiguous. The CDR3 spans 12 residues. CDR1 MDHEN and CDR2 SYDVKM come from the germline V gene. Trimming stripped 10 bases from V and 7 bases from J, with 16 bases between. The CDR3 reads CATGRPRGGYTF. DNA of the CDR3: TGTGCCACGGGGAGGCCCCGAGGTGGCTACACCTTC.

Here the CDR3 reads CASSLPYRGTRFNQPQHF. The CDR3 DNA reads as TGTGCCAGCAGTTTACCCTACCGTGGGACAAGGTTCAATCAGCCCCAGCATTTT. This chain uses TRBV27 with TRBJ1-5, with D possibly TRBD1 on 6 matching bases. Trimming removed 2 bases from V and 3 bases from J, with 20 bases in between. Germline V gives CDR1 MNHEY, CDR2 SMNVEV (reference sequence). The CDR3 sequence is 18 residues long.

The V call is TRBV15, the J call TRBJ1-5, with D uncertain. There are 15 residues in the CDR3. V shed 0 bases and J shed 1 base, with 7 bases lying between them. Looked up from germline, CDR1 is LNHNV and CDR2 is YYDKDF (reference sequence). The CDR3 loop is CATSRDLGSNQPQHF. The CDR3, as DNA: TGTGCCACCAGCAGAGATCTCGGGAGCAATCAGCCCCAGCATTTT. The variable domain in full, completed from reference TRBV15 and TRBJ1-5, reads DAMVIQNPRYQVTQFGKPVTLSCSQTLNHNVMYWYQQKSSQAPKLLFHYYDKDFNNEADTPDNFQSRRPNTSFCFLDIRSPGLGDTAMYLCATSRDLGSNQPQHFGDGTRLSIL.

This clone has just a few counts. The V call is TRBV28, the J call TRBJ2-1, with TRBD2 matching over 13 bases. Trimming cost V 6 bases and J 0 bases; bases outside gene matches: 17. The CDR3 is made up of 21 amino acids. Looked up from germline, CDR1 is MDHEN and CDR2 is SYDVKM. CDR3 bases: TGTGCCAGCAGCACTACTGGATGGACTAGCGGGAGTAGGGGCTCCTACAATGAGCAGTTCTTC. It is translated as CASSTTGWTSGSRGSYNEQFF.

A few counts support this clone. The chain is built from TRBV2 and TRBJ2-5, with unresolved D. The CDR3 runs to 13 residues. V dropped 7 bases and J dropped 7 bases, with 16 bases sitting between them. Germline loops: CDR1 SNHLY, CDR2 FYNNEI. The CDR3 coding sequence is TGTGCCAGCAACAAGGCACTTACTGTGACCCAGTACTTC. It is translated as CASNKALTVTQYF.

The DNA of the CDR3 is TGTGCCAGCTCACCAGCTAGACAGGGCACTGAAGCTTTCTTT. The encoded protein is CASSPARQGTEAFF. The V call is TRBV18, the J call TRBJ1-1; 7 bases fit TRBD1. The length of the CDR3 is 14 residues. Trimming removed 2 bases from V and 4 bases from J; junction bases left unmatched: 4. Germline V gene data show CDR1 as KGHSH and CDR2 as LQKENI.

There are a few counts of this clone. CDR3 in DNA: TGTGCCATCAGTGACTCTGACTCCTACGAGCAGTACTTC. Its translation is CAISDSDSYEQYF. This chain links TRBV10-3 with TRBJ2-7; unclear D gene. V lost 3 bases, J lost 0 bases, and 6 bases lay in between. The CDR3 is made up of 13 amino acids. CDR1 is ENHRY, CDR2 SYGVKD, per germline.

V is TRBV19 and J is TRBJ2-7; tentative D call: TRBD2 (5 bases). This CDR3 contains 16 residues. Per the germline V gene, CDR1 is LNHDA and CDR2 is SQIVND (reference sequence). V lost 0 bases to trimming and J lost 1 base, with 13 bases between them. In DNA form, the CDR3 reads TGTGCCAGTAGTATAGATGGTGGAGGACGGTCCTACGAGCAGTACTTC. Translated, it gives CASSIDGGGRSYEQYF.

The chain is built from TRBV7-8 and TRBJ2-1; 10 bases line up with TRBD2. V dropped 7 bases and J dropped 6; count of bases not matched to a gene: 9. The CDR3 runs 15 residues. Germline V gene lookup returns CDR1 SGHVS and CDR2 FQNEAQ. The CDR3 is CASTSPSGRTNEQFF. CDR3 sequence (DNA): TGTGCCAGCACCTCTCCTAGCGGGAGAACCAATGAGCAGTTCTTC.